This TCR beta chain derives from a study of blood T cell repertoires in COVID-19. This CDR3 is 15 amino acids long. Deletions cut 1 base from V and 6 bases from J, with 13 bases between. Germline V gives CDR1 LNHDA, CDR2 SQIVND (reference sequence). Sequenced by immunoSEQ multiplex PCR; TCRdb stores in-frame clones only, minus some. The data show tens of thousands of clones, around 94% seen once. Sequencing was carried out using peripheral blood. The chain is built from TRBV19 and TRBJ1-5; D might be TRBD1 (5 bases). This clonotype originated in a human donor in a cohort sampled during active COVID-19. The CDR3 is CASSIGGRGLQPQHF. The CDR3 nucleotides read TGTGCCAGTAGTATAGGTGGAAGGGGACTTCAGCCCCAGCATTTT.